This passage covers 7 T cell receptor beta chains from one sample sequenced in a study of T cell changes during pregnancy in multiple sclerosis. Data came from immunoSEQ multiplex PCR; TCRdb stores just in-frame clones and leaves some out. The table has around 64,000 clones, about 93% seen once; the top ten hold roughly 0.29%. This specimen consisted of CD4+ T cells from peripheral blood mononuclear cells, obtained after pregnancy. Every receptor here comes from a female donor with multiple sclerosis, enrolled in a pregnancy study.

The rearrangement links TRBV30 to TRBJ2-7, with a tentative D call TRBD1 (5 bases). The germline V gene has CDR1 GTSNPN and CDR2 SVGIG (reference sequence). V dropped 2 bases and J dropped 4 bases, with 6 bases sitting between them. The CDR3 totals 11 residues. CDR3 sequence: CAWSSGYEQYF. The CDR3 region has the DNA TGTGCCTGGAGTTCAGGGTACGAGCAGTACTTC. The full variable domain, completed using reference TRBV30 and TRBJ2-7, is SQTIHQWPATLVQPVGSPLSLECTVEGTSNPNLYWYRQAAGRGLQLLFYSVGIGQISSEVPQNLSASRPQDRQFILSSKKLLLSDSGFYLCAWSSGYEQYFGPGTRLTVT.

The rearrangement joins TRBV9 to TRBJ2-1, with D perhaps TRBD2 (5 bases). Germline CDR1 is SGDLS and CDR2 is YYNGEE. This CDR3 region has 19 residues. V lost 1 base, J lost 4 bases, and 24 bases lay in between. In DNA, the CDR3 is TGTGCCAGCAGCGTAAAGCCTTCGACGTCAGAGGGCGCTTACAATGAGCAGTTCTTC. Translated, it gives CASSVKPSTSEGAYNEQFF. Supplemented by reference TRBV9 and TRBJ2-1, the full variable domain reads DSGVTQTPKHLITATGQRVTLRCSPRSGDLSVYWYQQSLDQGLQFLIQYYNGEERAKGNILERFSAQQFPDLHSELNLSSLELGDSALYFCASSVKPSTSEGAYNEQFFGPGTRLTVL.

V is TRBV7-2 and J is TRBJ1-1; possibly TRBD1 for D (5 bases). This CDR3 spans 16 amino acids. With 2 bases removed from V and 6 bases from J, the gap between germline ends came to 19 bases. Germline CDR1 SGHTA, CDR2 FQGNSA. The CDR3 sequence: CASSLSFGRANSEAFF. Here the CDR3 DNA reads TGTGCCAGCAGCTTATCCTTTGGCAGGGCCAACTCTGAAGCTTTCTTT.

The CDR3 DNA reads as TGTGCCAGCACCGTTGACTATGGCTACACCTTC. As protein: CASTVDYGYTF. V usage is TRBV2 and J usage is TRBJ1-2; D remains unclear. CDR3 size: 11 residues. Trimming pared 7 bases from V and 3 bases from J, leaving 6 bases between. Germline CDR1 reads SNHLY; CDR2 reads FYNNEI. The entire variable domain, with the rest obtained from reference TRBV2 and TRBJ1-2, is as follows: EPEVTQTPSHQVTQMGQEVILRCVPISNHLYFYWYRQILGQKVEFLVSFYNNEISEKSEIFDDQFSVERPDGSNFTLKIRSTKLEDSAMYFCASTVDYGYTFGSGTRLTVV.

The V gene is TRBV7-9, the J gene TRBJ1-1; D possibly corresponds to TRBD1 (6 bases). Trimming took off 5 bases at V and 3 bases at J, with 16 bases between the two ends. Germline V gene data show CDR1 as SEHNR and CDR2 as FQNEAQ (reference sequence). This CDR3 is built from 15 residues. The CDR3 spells CASSAPSGADTEAFF. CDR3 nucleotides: TGTGCCAGCAGCGCACCATCAGGGGCCGACACTGAAGCTTTCTTT.

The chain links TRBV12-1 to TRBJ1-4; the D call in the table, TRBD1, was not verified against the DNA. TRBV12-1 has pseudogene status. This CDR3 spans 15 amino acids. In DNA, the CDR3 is TGTGCCAGCAGGGGACTGGGACAGGGCAGTGAAAAACTGTTTTTT. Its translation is CASRGLGQGSEKLFF.

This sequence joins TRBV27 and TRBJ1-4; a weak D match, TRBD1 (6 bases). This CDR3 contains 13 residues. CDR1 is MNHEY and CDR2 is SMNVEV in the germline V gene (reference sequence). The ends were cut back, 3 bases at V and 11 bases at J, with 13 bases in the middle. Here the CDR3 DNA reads TGTGCCAGCAGTTTGGGGACATACGGCAAACTGTTTTTT. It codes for CASSLGTYGKLFF.